The clone carrying this TCR beta chain has a count of ten or more. No antigen is known for it. These data come from a study of post-analysis software for immune sequencing data. Study background: The patients showed relapsing-remitting, secondary progressive and progressive-relapsing multiple sclerosis courses.

The TCR beta cDNA libraries contained unique molecular identifiers. Each batch of roughly 0.95 to 10 million T cells produced roughly 0.5 million cDNA molecules. In TCRdb, the PCR reads were re-called with MiXCR into one record per CDR3 protein. The sample has about 400,000 distinct CDR3 sequences, about a third seen once. Points from the study as a whole: Samples made in the same batch grouped tightly together by F measure. Elevated frequency relative to controls characterized 4 or 5 TRBV segments in patients, TRBV5-6, TRBV5-1 and TRBV20-1 among them. Compared with controls, patients showed significantly lower normalized Chao1 diversity.

The CDR3 runs to 14 residues. The germline V gene encodes CDR1 DFQATT and CDR2 SNEGSKA (reference sequence). J gave up 2 bases and V 3 bases, and 4 bases lay outside the gene matches. The origin of this receptor is a girl between 10 and 17 years old with multiple sclerosis. The chain is built from TRBV20-1 and TRBJ2-1; 7 nucleotides match TRBD2. The sample taken for sequencing was blood. CDR3 region: CSASPSGTYNEQFF. The CDR3 bases are TGCAGTGCTAGTCCCAGCGGGACCTACAATGAGCAGTTCTTC.